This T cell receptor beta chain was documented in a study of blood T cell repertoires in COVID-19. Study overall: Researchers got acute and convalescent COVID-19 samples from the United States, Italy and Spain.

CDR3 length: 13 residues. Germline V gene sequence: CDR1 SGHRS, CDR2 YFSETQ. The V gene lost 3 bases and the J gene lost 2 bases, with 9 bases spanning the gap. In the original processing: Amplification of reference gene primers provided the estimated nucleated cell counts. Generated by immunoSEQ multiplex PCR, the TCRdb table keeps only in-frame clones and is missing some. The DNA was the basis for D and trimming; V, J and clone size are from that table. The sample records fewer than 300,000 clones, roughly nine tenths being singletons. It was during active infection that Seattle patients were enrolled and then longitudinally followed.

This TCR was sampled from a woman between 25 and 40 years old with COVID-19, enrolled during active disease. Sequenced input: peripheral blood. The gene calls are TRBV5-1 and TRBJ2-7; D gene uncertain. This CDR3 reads CASSYEATYEQYF. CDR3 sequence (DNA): TGCGCCAGCAGCTATGAGGCTACCTACGAGCAGTACTTC.